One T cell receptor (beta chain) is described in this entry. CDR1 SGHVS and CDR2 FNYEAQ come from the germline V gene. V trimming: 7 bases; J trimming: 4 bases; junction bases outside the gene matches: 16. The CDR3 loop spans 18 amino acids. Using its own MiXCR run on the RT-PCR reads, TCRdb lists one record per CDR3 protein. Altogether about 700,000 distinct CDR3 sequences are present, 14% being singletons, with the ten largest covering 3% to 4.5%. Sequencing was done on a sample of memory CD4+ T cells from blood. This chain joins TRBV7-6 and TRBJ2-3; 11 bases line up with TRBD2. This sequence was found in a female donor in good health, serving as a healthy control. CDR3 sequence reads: CASTPRLFLAGGSDTQYF. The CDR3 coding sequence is TGTGCCAGCACACCCCGTTTGTTTCTAGCGGGGGGATCAGATACGCAGTATTTT.